This paragraph covers one TCR beta chain sequence. Reverse transcription used about 0.45 to 1 ug RNA and random hexamers. MiXCR was run by TCRdb on the immunoSEQ multiplex PCR reads, yielding one entry per CDR3 protein. Of around 280,000 distinct CDR3 sequences listed, approximately 81% are singletons. The data derive from a study of CD8 T cells in Susac syndrome. Germline assignment: CDR1 SGHVS and CDR2 FNYEAQ. The CDR3 sequence is 14 residues long. Trimming pared 5 bases from V and 10 bases from J, leaving 18 bases between. FACS enriched CD8+ TEMRA cells, while bulk CD8+ and CD4+ were negatively isolated.

This receptor was taken from a human donor with multiple sclerosis. Sequenced sample: CD8+ T cells from PBMCs. The chain uses TRBV7-6 and TRBJ2-1; D perhaps matches TRBD2 (5 bases). CDR3 sequence: CASSGNPYGGEQFF. The CDR3 region has the DNA TGTGCCAGCAGCGGAAACCCATACGGCGGGGAGCAGTTCTTC.